This T cell receptor beta chain was observed in a study of shared clonotypes between healthy human individuals. V was trimmed by 4 bases and J by 5 bases, leaving 15 bases between them. Germline V gene sequence: CDR1 SEHNR, CDR2 FQNEAQ (reference sequence). The CDR3 totals 14 residues. The study ran the assay at deep level. Assay used: immunoSEQ multiplex PCR; TCRdb lists only in-frame clones, some missing. The sample lists approximately 1,500,000 clones; 98% were seen once. The sequenced sample consisted of naive CD4+ T cells sorted from blood. The subset is: CD45RA+ positively selected. This rearrangement joins TRBV7-9 to TRBJ2-7; D unclear. The clonotype originates from a man under 40 in good health. This CDR3 reads CASSSTPSANEQYF. Here the CDR3 DNA reads TGTGCCAGCAGCTCTACCCCCTCCGCCAACGAGCAGTACTTC.